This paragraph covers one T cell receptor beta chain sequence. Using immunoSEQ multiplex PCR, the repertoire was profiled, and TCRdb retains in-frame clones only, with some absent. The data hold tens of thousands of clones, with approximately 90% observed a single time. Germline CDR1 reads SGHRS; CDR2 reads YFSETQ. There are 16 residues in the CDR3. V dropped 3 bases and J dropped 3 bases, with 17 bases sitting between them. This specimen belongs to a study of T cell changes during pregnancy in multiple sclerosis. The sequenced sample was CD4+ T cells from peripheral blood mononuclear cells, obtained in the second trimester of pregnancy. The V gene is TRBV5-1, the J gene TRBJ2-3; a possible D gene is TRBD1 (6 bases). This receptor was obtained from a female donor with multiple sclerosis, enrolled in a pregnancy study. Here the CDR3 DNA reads TGCGCCAGCAGCTCCCTCCGGGACACCCTTACAGATACGCAGTATTTT. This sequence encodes CASSSLRDTLTDTQYF.